This T cell receptor (beta chain) was recovered during a study of OX40 agonist ivuxolimab in advanced cancers. Across the whole study: Ivuxolimab is a fully human IgG2 antibody that activates OX40 (CD134). A history of anti-PD-1, anti-PD-L1 or anti-CTLA-4 therapy was acceptable, and over 30% had some. Study-level results: At 0.1 to 3.0 mg/kg, clonal expansion of CD4+ and CD8+ blood T cells had occurred by week 6. CD8+ T cells were the subset that, on average, had more expanded clones than CD4+.

Trimming cost V 0 bases and J 0 bases, with 5 bases left between them. Germline V gives CDR1 KGHSH, CDR2 LQKENI. The CDR3 is 14 amino acids. Libraries were prepared by immunoSEQ multiplex PCR; TCRdb keeps only in-frame clonotypes and omits some of them. This table holds around 58,000 clones, about four fifths found once. With respect to this clone: No antigen is known for it.

The clonotype originates from an adult with an advanced solid tumor such as melanoma, head and neck, liver or kidney cancer. Sample: CD4+ or CD8+ T cells sorted from blood, taken in a trial of the OX40 agonist ivuxolimab. This chain connects TRBV18 to TRBJ1-1; no clear D gene. The CDR3, as DNA: TGTGCCAGCTCACCACCTTCACTGAACACTGAAGCTTTCTTT. This sequence encodes CASSPPSLNTEAFF.